One and the same sample provided the 8 T cell receptor beta chains below, sequenced in a study of spatial heterogeneity in lung cancer. TCRdb re-called the 5' RACE reads with MiXCR, one entry per CDR3 protein. The table lists approximately 90,000 distinct CDR3 sequences, approximately 8.9% of them singletons. Time point of the sample: sample taken at primary tumor resection. Unsorted whole RNA samples from tumor, nontumor lung or frozen PBMC were sequenced. Sequences were derived from PBMCs, sampled at surgery. The receptors were sampled from a male donor with early-stage non-small cell lung cancer.

With respect to this clonotype: A much larger clonotype is one base distant, so this may be a read error. This chain connects TRBV10-3 to TRBJ2-1; D is uncertain. Germline CDR1 is ENHRY and CDR2 is SYGVKD. This CDR3 spans 15 amino acids. CDR3 coding DNA: TGTGCCGTCAGCGACTCCCGTCAGAGCTACAATGAGCAGTTCTTC. Translation gives CAVSDSRQSYNEQFF.

At least ten counts were recorded for this clonotype. This chain joins TRBV9 and TRBJ2-5, with a tentative D call TRBD2 (6 bases). Between the trimmed V and J ends, which lost 4 bases and 2 bases, there was a span of 12 bases. The CDR3 runs to 14 residues. Germline values: CDR1 SGDLS, CDR2 YYNGEE. The CDR3 region has the DNA TGTGCCAGCAGCCCGGGACTTTTACAAGAGACCCAGTACTTC. Its translation is CASSPGLLQETQYF.

This clonotype was observed a handful of times. This chain links TRBV6-5 with TRBJ2-3, with D tentatively TRBD2 (6 bases). Looked up from germline, CDR1 is MNHEY and CDR2 is SVGAGI. CDR3 size: 16 residues. Between the trimmed V and J ends, which lost 6 bases and 5 bases, there was a span of 21 bases. In DNA form, the CDR3 reads TGTGCCAGCAGCCCCGAGTCCAGCGGGCGTAGAGATACGCAGTATTTT. This translates into CASSPESSGRRDTQYF.

The V gene is TRBV20-1, the J gene TRBJ1-6; 9 bases align to TRBD1. CDR1 and CDR2 (germline): DFQATT, SNEGSKA (reference sequence). The V segment lost 3 bases and the J segment 7 bases; nucleotides outside the gene matches: 1. The CDR3 length is 13 residues. CDR3: CSARDRGNSPLHF. CDR3 in DNA: TGCAGTGCTAGGGACAGGGGCAATTCACCCCTCCACTTT.

This clonotype was seen a handful of times. The chain joins TRBV2 to TRBJ1-6; D not resolved. The ends were cut back, 5 bases at V and 2 bases at J, with 7 bases in the middle. Germline loops: CDR1 SNHLY, CDR2 FYNNEI. The CDR3 spans 14 residues. The CDR3 reads CASSRQTYNSPLHF. CDR3 nucleotides: TGTGCCAGCAGTCGGCAGACCTATAATTCACCCCTCCACTTT.

This clonotype was seen many times. The chain links TRBV28 to TRBJ2-1; D perhaps matches TRBD1 (7 bases). Germline V gene lookup returns CDR1 MDHEN and CDR2 SYDVKM. The CDR3 is 15 amino acids. Trimming removed 4 bases from V and 4 bases from J, with 14 bases in between. Here the CDR3 reads CASSSIRGDYNEQFF. The CDR3 DNA follows: TGTGCCAGCAGTTCGATCAGGGGGGATTACAATGAGCAGTTCTTC.

The chain couples TRBV11-1 to TRBJ1-1; 9 bases align to TRBD1. CDR1 SGHAT and CDR2 FQDESV come from the germline V gene (reference sequence). The CDR3 runs to 11 residues. Trimming cost V 4 bases and J 11 bases; bases outside gene matches: 2. The CDR3 reads CASSSGTGAFF. CDR3 DNA: TGTGCCAGCAGCTCCGGGACAGGGGCTTTCTTT. The full variable domain, rest sourced from reference TRBV11-1 and TRBJ1-1, is EAEVAQSPRYKITEKSQAVAFWCDPISGHATLYWYRQILGQGPELLVQFQDESVVDDSQLPKDRFSAERLKGVDSTLKIQPAELGDSAMYLCASSSGTGAFFGQGTRLTVV.

This clonotype was seen ten or more times. This chain connects TRBV2 to TRBJ2-7; D ambiguous. Germline assignment: CDR1 SNHLY and CDR2 FYNNEI. The CDR3 has 15 residues. V lost 3 bases to trimming and J lost 5 bases, with 17 bases between them. DNA of the CDR3: TGTGCCAGCAGTGACTTCCGGGCCCCATACAACGAGCAGTACTTC. Encoded protein: CASSDFRAPYNEQYF. Full variable domain (missing parts from reference TRBV2 and TRBJ2-7): EPEVTQTPSHQVTQMGQEVILRCVPISNHLYFYWYRQILGQKVEFLVSFYNNEISEKSEIFDDQFSVERPDGSNFTLKIRSTKLEDSAMYFCASSDFRAPYNEQYFGPGTRLTVT.